This T cell receptor beta chain is from a study of blood T cell repertoires in COVID-19. Study background: PBMCs, B-cell-depleted T cells, or T cells were the source of the cDNA or gDNA that made up the material.

There are 14 residues in the CDR3. From germline, CDR1 is SNHLY and CDR2 FYNNEI. V shed 4 bases, J shed 3 bases, and the junction held 5 bases outside the gene matches. As processed by the authors: Reference gene primer amplification gave estimated nucleated cell counts. The repertoire was sequenced with immunoSEQ multiplex PCR; TCRdb's copy has only in-frame clones and lacks some. That table is the source of V, J and clone size, and D and trimming were worked out from the DNA. The data contain a few hundred thousand clones, about four fifths of them singletons. V gene TRBV2 combines with J gene TRBJ2-7; 8 bases are a match to TRBD2. This clonotype was obtained from a human donor with acute or convalescent COVID-19. The donor label of this sample is uncertain. Sequenced sample: peripheral blood. CDR3 in DNA: TGTGCCAGCAGTGTCACTAGCGGTTTCTACGAGCAGTACTTC. Its protein product is CASSVTSGFYEQYF. Variable domain in full (rest from reference TRBV2 and TRBJ2-7): EPEVTQTPSHQVTQMGQEVILRCVPISNHLYFYWYRQILGQKVEFLVSFYNNEISEKSEIFDDQFSVERPDGSNFTLKIRSTKLEDSAMYFCASSVTSGFYEQYFGPGTRLTVT.